The rows below give T cell receptor beta chains drawn from one sample of a study of cytomegalovirus exposure and HLA in healthy donors. Here immunoSEQ multiplex PCR was the method, and the copy in TCRdb shows in-frame clones only, minus some. Here the sample spans 150,000 to 200,000 clones, over 9.5% being singletons. Sequencing input: PBMCs. These receptors came from a man in his forties or fifties in good health and CMV-seropositive. CDR3s include the opening cysteine and the closing phenylalanine or tryptophan. The D gene is left open where the match is weak. Not all rows give a size; the values are once, few, many and, for expanded clones, a class.

j_gene	d_gene	v_gene	abundance	CDR3aa	CDR3nt
TRBJ2-1	-	TRBV27	-	CASSSLGLVSSYNEQFF	TGTGCCAGCAGTTCCCTAGGCCTGGTAAGCTCCTACAATGAGCAGTTCTTC
TRBJ2-1	TRBD2	TRBV19	-	CASSIDASGGYNEQFF	TGTGCCAGTAGTATAGATGCTAGCGGGGGGTACAATGAGCAGTTCTTC
TRBJ1-6	-	TRBV19	few	CASRNGHAGVNSPLHF	TGTGCCAGTAGAAACGGGCATGCAGGGGTGAATTCACCCCTCCACTTT
TRBJ2-1	-	TRBV5-4	few	CASSSQGWSDEQFF	TGTGCCAGCAGCTCACAGGGATGGTCAGATGAGCAGTTCTTC
TRBJ2-2	TRBD1	TRBV6-1	few	CASSDPGGIPTPELFF	TGTGCCAGCAGTGACCCAGGGGGAATACCCACCCCGGAGCTGTTTTTT
TRBJ2-7	-	TRBV6-1	-	CASTPRGGSYEQYF	TGTGCCAGCACCCCCAGAGGGGGTTCCTACGAGCAGTACTTC
TRBJ2-1	TRBD2	TRBV29-1	-	CSGGGTIADNEQFF	TGCAGCGGGGGAGGGACTATAGCGGACAATGAGCAGTTCTTC
TRBJ2-3	TRBD2	TRBV27	-	CASSTRGGPTDTQYF	TGTGCCAGCAGTACTCGCGGGGGACCCACAGATACGCAGTATTTT
TRBJ2-7	-	TRBV25-1	few	CASMGARPPYEQYF	TGTGCCAGCATGGGGGCCCGTCCTCCCTACGAGCAGTACTTC
TRBJ1-5	-	TRBV6-5	-	CASRVDRINQPQHF	TGTGCCAGCAGGGTAGACAGGATCAATCAGCCCCAGCATTTT
TRBJ2-3	TRBD1	TRBV7-2	few	CASSLGTGAGTDTQYF	TGTGCCAGCAGCTTAGGGACAGGGGCGGGCACAGATACGCAGTATTTT
TRBJ1-1	-	TRBV11-3	few	CASSMGHLGGPEAFF	TGTGCCAGCAGCATGGGACACCTTGGAGGACCTGAAGCTTTCTTT
TRBJ2-7	-	TRBV7-2	few	CASSLQASYEQYF	TGTGCCAGCAGCTTACAAGCTTCCTACGAGCAGTACTTC
TRBJ2-3	-	TRBV29-1	-	CSVDKGADTQYF	TGCAGCGTTGACAAAGGGGCCGATACGCAGTATTTT
TRBJ1-2	TRBD1	TRBV6-5	-	CASSYSRQGVVYCYTF	TGTGCCAGCAGTTACTCTCGGCAGGGGGTGGTCTATTGCTACACCTTC
TRBJ1-5	TRBD1	TRBV2	few	CASSEGRQGQPQHF	TGTGCCAGCAGTGAAGGCCGACAGGGGCAGCCCCAGCATTTT
TRBJ2-2	-	TRBV4-2	-	CASSQGQMARGTGELFF	TGTGCCAGCAGCCAAGGGCAAATGGCCCGGGGTACCGGGGAGCTGTTTTTT
TRBJ2-1	TRBD2	TRBV7-9	few	CASSLERGNNEQFF	TGTGCCAGCAGCTTAGAGCGGGGTAACAATGAGCAGTTCTTC
TRBJ1-5	TRBD1	TRBV6-1	few	CASSGATGGASNQPQHF	TGTGCCAGCAGTGGAGCGACAGGGGGCGCAAGCAATCAGCCCCAGCATTTT
TRBJ1-4	-	TRBV28	-	CASSPPGGWEKLFF	TGTGCCAGCAGTCCCCCCGGGGGTTGGGAAAAACTGTTTTTT
TRBJ2-5	-	TRBV2	-	CASRATGNEYF	TGTGCCAGCAGGGCCACCGGGAATGAGTACTTC
TRBJ2-2	-	TRBV6-6	-	CASTVGGTGELFF	TGTGCCAGCACAGTAGGGGGCACCGGGGAGCTGTTTTTT
TRBJ2-1	TRBD2	TRBV5-6	-	CASSQKAGWYNEQFF	TGTGCCAGCAGTCAAAAAGCGGGGTGGTACAATGAGCAGTTCTTC
TRBJ2-3	TRBD1	TRBV7-9	-	CASKTGGPTDTQYF	TGTGCCAGCAAGACAGGGGGACCCACAGATACGCAGTATTTT
TRBJ1-1	-	TRBV5-4	-	CASSSRENTEAFF	TGTGCCAGCAGCTCCAGGGAGAACACTGAAGCTTTCTTT
TRBJ1-5	TRBD1	TRBV9	few	CASSRTGSNQPQHF	TGTGCCAGCAGCCGGACAGGTAGCAATCAGCCCCAGCATTTT
TRBJ1-1	-	TRBV5-1	few	CASSPVHSVEAFF	TGCGCCAGCAGCCCCGTCCACAGTGTTGAAGCTTTCTTT
TRBJ1-2	-	TRBV5-1	few	CASSAAQGVYGYTF	TGCGCCAGCAGCGCCGCACAGGGAGTGTATGGCTACACCTTC
TRBJ1-1	-	TRBV19	-	CASIQVGNTEAFF	TGTGCCAGTATTCAGGTGGGGAACACTGAAGCTTTCTTT
TRBJ1-1	-	TRBV28	few	CASSLQTDTEAFF	TGTGCCAGCAGTTTACAAACAGACACTGAAGCTTTCTTT
TRBJ2-4	TRBD1	TRBV29-1	-	CSVEVRGRAKNIQYF	TGCAGCGTTGAGGTCAGGGGGCGAGCCAAAAACATTCAGTACTTC
TRBJ1-2	-	TRBV4-1	-	CASSQLHRAAGYTF	TGCGCCAGCAGCCAGCTCCACAGGGCTGCGGGCTACACCTTC
TRBJ1-5	TRBD1	TRBV19	-	CASTPGQGRNQPQHF	TGTGCCAGTACCCCGGGACAGGGACGCAATCAGCCCCAGCATTTT
TRBJ2-1	-	TRBV5-4	-	CASSLGTGHYNEQFF	TGTGCCAGCAGCTTAGGAACAGGCCATTACAATGAGCAGTTCTTC
TRBJ1-2	-	TRBV2	few	CASRLLLMNGYTF	TGTGCCAGCAGACTATTACTTATGAATGGCTACACCTTC
TRBJ1-1	-	TRBV5-6	-	CASSLHTEAFF	TGTGCCAGCAGCCTTCACACTGAAGCTTTCTTT
TRBJ1-2	-	TRBV28	-	CASSTGNGYTF	TGTGCCAGCAGCACAGGGAATGGCTACACCTTC
TRBJ1-1	TRBD1	TRBV4-1	-	CASSHDPRDSQAWEAFF	TGCGCCAGCAGCCACGACCCCCGGGACAGCCAAGCCTGGGAAGCTTTCTTT
TRBJ1-5	-	TRBV27	-	CASSLYPGINQPQHF	TGTGCCAGCAGTTTATACCCAGGGATCAATCAGCCCCAGCATTTT
TRBJ1-5	TRBD1	TRBV2	few	CASRGQGYQPQHF	TGTGCCAGCAGGGGACAGGGTTATCAGCCCCAGCATTTT
TRBJ1-1	-	TRBV30	few	CAWSVLTEAFF	TGTGCCTGGAGTGTACTCACTGAAGCTTTCTTT
TRBJ2-3	-	TRBV11-3	-	CASSLARDISTDTQYF	TGTGCCAGCAGCTTAGCCCGGGACATTAGCACAGATACGCAGTATTTT
TRBJ1-2	-	TRBV5-1	few	CASSFSRASQGGYTF	TGCGCCAGCAGTTTTAGTAGGGCCTCCCAGGGAGGCTACACCTTC
TRBJ1-4	TRBD1	TRBV7-8	-	CASSYHRGTGEKLFF	TGTGCCAGCAGCTATCACAGGGGCACCGGTGAAAAACTGTTTTTT
TRBJ1-1	-	TRBV18	few	CASSAQGAHTNTEAFF	TGTGCCAGCTCAGCGCAAGGGGCTCACACGAACACTGAAGCTTTCTTT
TRBJ2-2	-	TRBV5-6	-	CASTRGGELFF	TGTGCCAGCACCAGAGGGGGGGAGCTGTTTTTT
TRBJ1-2	-	TRBV30	-	CATGGRKAAGERGYTF	TGTGCCACGGGGGGGCGGAAGGCCGCGGGGGAAAGGGGCTACACCTTC
TRBJ1-3	-	TRBV2	-	CASRQDTIYF	TGTGCCAGCAGGCAGGACACCATATATTTT
TRBJ1-5	-	TRBV4-1	-	CASSHPGYSNQPQHF	TGCGCCAGCAGCCATCCGGGTTATAGCAATCAGCCCCAGCATTTT
TRBJ1-1	TRBD1	TRBV2	-	CASRRPPGGGNTEAFF	TGTGCCAGCAGAAGACCCCCAGGGGGTGGGAACACTGAAGCTTTCTTT
TRBJ1-5	-	TRBV6-4	few	CASSQEADQPQHF	TGTGCCAGCAGTCAGGAGGCGGATCAGCCCCAGCATTTT
TRBJ2-5	-	TRBV7-6	-	CASSLGATTQETQYF	TGTGCCAGCAGCTTAGGGGCGACTACCCAAGAGACCCAGTACTTC
TRBJ2-3	-	TRBV5-4	-	CASSSTQADTQYF	TGTGCCAGCAGCTCCACTCAGGCAGATACGCAGTATTTT
TRBJ2-5	TRBD1	TRBV6-5	few	CASSYDRGGETQYF	TGTGCCAGCAGTTATGACAGGGGAGGAGAGACCCAGTACTTC
TRBJ2-1	TRBD1	TRBV4-1	-	CASSQLGQVTYNEQFF	TGCGCCAGCAGCCAACTGGGACAGGTTACCTACAATGAGCAGTTCTTC